This T cell receptor (beta chain) was obtained from a study of blood T cell repertoires in COVID-19. The overall study: The origin of the acute and convalescent COVID-19 samples was the United States, Italy and Spain. From T cells, B-cell-depleted T cells, or PBMCs came the material, which was cDNA or gDNA.

Per the authors' pipeline: Scientists estimated how many nucleated cells there were by amplifying reference gene primers. Assay: immunoSEQ multiplex PCR; the TCRdb copy retains only in-frame clones and omits some. The V and J calls and the clone size are those of that table, but D and trimming were determined from the DNA. Of roughly 300,000 clones listed, over 80% are singletons. V was trimmed by 1 base and J by 6 bases, leaving 8 bases between them. Germline V gene lookup returns CDR1 GTSNPN and CDR2 SVGIG (reference sequence). The CDR3 spans 12 residues. The sample holds a few counts of this clone.

The chain uses TRBV30 and TRBJ2-3; D gene uncertain. Sequenced sample: peripheral blood. This clonotype originated in a woman aged 40 to 50 who had recovered from COVID-19. The CDR3 DNA sequence: TGTGCCTGGAGTGCCGACGGGGATACGCAGTATTTT. Amino acid sequence: CAWSADGDTQYF.